The entry that follows covers one TCR beta chain sequence. This receptor's antigen is unknown. Per-base qualities were not stored, and no clone one base away is much larger. Ficoll-Paque density gradient centrifugation was used to isolate PBMCs. The source of the sample is a study of T-cell memory formation after mild COVID-19 (dated by TCRdb to the early 2020s). Turning to the overall study: Most TCR sequence clusters were specific to one of the two donors. T-cell clones expanding and contracting after mild COVID-19 in a couple of donors were tracked by longitudinal TCRalpha and TCRbeta repertoire sequencing. The cohort comprised two young, previously healthy adult volunteers, one female and one male.

Data came from an Illumina NovaSeq 6000. Using 5'RACE with constant-segment primers, TCRalpha and TCRbeta cDNA libraries were constructed, with sample barcodes and unique molecular identifiers added in the process. Trizol reagent was used to extract RNA from every sample. Amplification of the libraries took two PCR steps, and the second step added a second sample barcode plus Illumina TruSeq adapters. Sequencing of the libraries was done on an Illumina NovaSeq, producing 2 x 150 bp paired-end reads. The paper's processing steps were these. Reads were demultiplexed and collapsed into UMI-guided consensus sequences with migec v1.2.7. With mixcr v2.1.11, UMI consensuses were aligned to TRA and TRB V and J templates and assembled into clonotypes. A clonotype was counted as expanded or contracted only when both edgeR and NoisET called the clonotype significant, with the noise models trained on biological replicates. edgeR calls used a false discovery rate-adjusted p below 0.01 and a log2 fold-change threshold of 1. As an exploratory analysis of dynamics, max-normalized trajectories of the 1000 most abundant clonotypes were examined by PCA with hierarchical clustering. Each responding clone was given a CD4 or CD8 phenotype based on the CD4+ and CD8+ repertoires, which had been sequenced separately. TCRdb cleaned the public reads at Q25 with fastp, built clones with MiXCR and kept in-frame beta chains. Duplicate CDR3 protein sequences are folded into a single record with the most common DNA and genes. The V and J calls were determined by TCRdb, not by the authors. The sample table holds roughly 340,000 distinct CDR3 sequences, of which 20% to 25% were seen once. The ten largest make up approximately 22% of the sample.

The investigation overall reported the following: Balanced CD4/CD8 phenotypes were observed for clones contracting from day 15 to 85, whereas a bias towards CD4+ was observed for a second wave of clones expanding from day 15 to 37. Some responding clones were found in pre-infection memory, which suggests that pre-existing cross-reactive memory T cells took part in the SARS-CoV-2 response. Contracting CD4+ clones appeared mostly in the CM and EM memory subsets, whereas CD8+ clones were enriched in EMRA. The study included only a couple of mild cases, and larger cohorts that include severe cases with pre-infection samples were judged to be necessary. Whether the second-wave clones peaking on day 37 were SARS-CoV-2 specific was not confirmed.

The specimen was PBMCs or a T cell subset sorted from them (not recorded which). The clonotype originates from a man younger than 35 who had mild COVID-19 (a few samples of this study predate the infection). The sample titles of this study are shuffled in the database, so cell type and time point are left out; the donor was told from shared clones.

The CDR3 protein: CASSSQIAYNSPLHF. The sequence in DNA is TGTGCCAGCAGTTCACAGATTGCCTATAATTCACCCCTCCACTTT. Recombination linked TRBV6-6 to TRBJ1-6; there is no confident call for the D gene. V sheds 4 bases and J sheds 2 bases, leaving 9 bases between their ends. The germline V gene encodes CDR1 MNHNY and CDR2 SVGAGI (reference sequence). The CDR3 contains 15 residues, cysteine and phenylalanine counted. CDR3 DNA is the only sequence kept; it has 45 bases, read in frame from the first base.